The 10 T cell receptor beta chains below come from one sample, sequenced in a study of cytomegalovirus exposure and HLA in healthy donors. TCRdb's copy holds only in-frame clones and misses some; the assay was immunoSEQ multiplex PCR. The sample lists 82,000 or so clones; 85% to 95% were seen once. Sequenced sample: PBMCs. These receptors originate from a man aged 18 to 30 in good health and CMV-seronegative.

The chain recombines TRBV19 with TRBJ2-1; 7 bases fit TRBD1. Trimming removed 5 bases from V and 1 base from J; junction bases left unmatched: 5. Per the germline V gene, CDR1 is LNHDA and CDR2 is SQIVND (reference sequence). The CDR3 contains 15 residues. The CDR3 region has the DNA TGTGCCAGTAGTTTATACAGGGGATCCTACAATGAGCAGTTCTTC. This translates into CASSLYRGSYNEQFF.

The V and J genes are TRBV5-1 and TRBJ1-4, with D maybe TRBD1 (5 bases). V lost 7 bases and J 6 bases, leaving 19 bases between the germline ends. The CDR3 covers 15 residues. CDR1 is SGHRS, CDR2 YFSETQ, per germline. The CDR3 reads CASSSGGGGDEKLFF. Written as DNA, the CDR3 is TGCGCCAGCTCCTCCGGTGGGGGAGGGGATGAAAAACTGTTTTTT.

The table lists this clone with a count of one. The chain employs TRBV7-9 and TRBJ2-1; D uncertain. Germline CDR1 reads SEHNR; CDR2 reads FQNEAQ (reference sequence). The length of the CDR3 is 15 residues. Between the trimmed V and J ends, which lost 6 bases and 0 bases, there was a span of 12 bases. DNA of the CDR3: TGTGCCAGCAGTCCCGCGGCTGTCTCCTACAATGAGCAGTTCTTC. Protein: CASSPAAVSYNEQFF.

This chain connects TRBV6-1 to TRBJ1-2, with a tentative D call TRBD1 (6 bases). Trimming left V 5 bases short and J 3 bases short, with 13 bases between. CDR1 is MNHNS, CDR2 SASEGT, per germline. The CDR3 totals 14 residues. The DNA for the CDR3 is TGTGCCAGCAGTCCAACAGGGCAGGACTATGGCTACACCTTC. This codes for CASSPTGQDYGYTF.

The J gene is TRBJ2-3, the V gene TRBV9; D possibly corresponds to TRBD2 (5 bases). The length of the CDR3 is 16 residues. Trimming pared 0 bases from V and 4 bases from J, leaving 15 bases between. Germline V gene sequence: CDR1 SGDLS, CDR2 YYNGEE. CDR3 protein: CASSVGGAIASDTQYF. The CDR3, as DNA: TGTGCCAGCAGCGTAGGGGGAGCAATAGCCTCAGATACGCAGTATTTT.

This clone was recorded once. The chain recombines TRBV27 with TRBJ1-5, with 7 nucleotides matching TRBD1. Losses at the gene ends were 5 bases for V and 6 bases for J; bases not matched to a gene: 7. The V gene's germline CDR1 is MNHEY and CDR2 SMNVEV (reference sequence). The CDR3 is 14 residues long. The CDR3 DNA reads TGTGCCAGCAGTCTCCGACAGGGTGGTCAGCCCCAGCATTTT. Encoded protein: CASSLRQGGQPQHF.

The gene calls are TRBV9 and TRBJ2-7; 10 bases are shared with TRBD1. The V segment lost 0 bases and the J segment 2 bases; nucleotides outside the gene matches: 2. The CDR3 is made up of 15 amino acids. Germline CDR1 SGDLS, CDR2 YYNGEE. Here the CDR3 reads CASSVEGTGAYEQYF. The CDR3 DNA follows: TGTGCCAGCAGCGTAGAAGGGACAGGGGCCTACGAGCAGTACTTC.

This chain links TRBV4-1 with TRBJ1-5; D not resolved. The germline V and J ends were trimmed by 1 base and 8 bases, with 18 bases remaining between them. Germline V gives CDR1 MGHRA, CDR2 YSYEKL. This CDR3 spans 16 amino acids. This chain's CDR3 is CASSQVGSGGREPQHF. CDR3 bases: TGCGCCAGCAGCCAAGTGGGAAGCGGTGGACGGGAGCCCCAGCATTTT.

The genes are TRBV30 and TRBJ1-6, with 10 positions matching TRBD1. The germline CDR1 and CDR2 sequences are GTSNPN and SVGIG (reference sequence). Unmatched junction bases numbered 9, after V lost 3 bases and J lost 13 bases. The CDR3 consists of 14 residues. For the CDR3, the DNA is TGTGCCTGGAGGTCGACAGGGGGCTCCCCCCCCCTCCACTTT. Its protein is CAWRSTGGSPPLHF.

The chain uses TRBV30 and TRBJ1-6; TRBD1 matches at 10 bases. The trim removed 2 bases at V and 10 bases at J, leaving 5 bases unmatched. The CDR3 is 14 residues long. CDR1 and CDR2 (germline): GTSNPN, SVGIG (reference sequence). The CDR3 spells CAWSPGTGESPLHF. DNA for the CDR3: TGTGCCTGGAGTCCGGGGACAGGGGAGTCACCCCTCCACTTT. Full variable domain (remainder filled in from reference TRBV30 and TRBJ1-6): SQTIHQWPATLVQPVGSPLSLECTVEGTSNPNLYWYRQAAGRGLQLLFYSVGIGQISSEVPQNLSASRPQDRQFILSSKKLLLSDSGFYLCAWSPGTGESPLHFGNGTRLTVT.